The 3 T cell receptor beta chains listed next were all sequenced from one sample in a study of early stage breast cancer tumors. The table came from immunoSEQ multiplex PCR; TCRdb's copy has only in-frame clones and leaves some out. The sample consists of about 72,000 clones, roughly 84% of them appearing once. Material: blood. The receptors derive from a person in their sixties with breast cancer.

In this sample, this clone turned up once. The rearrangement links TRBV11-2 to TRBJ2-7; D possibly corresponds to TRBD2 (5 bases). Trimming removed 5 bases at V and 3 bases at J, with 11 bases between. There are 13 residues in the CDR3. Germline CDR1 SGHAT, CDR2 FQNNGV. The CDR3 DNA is TGTGCCAGCAGCGCCCGGACTTTCTACGAGCAGTACTTC. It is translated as CASSARTFYEQYF. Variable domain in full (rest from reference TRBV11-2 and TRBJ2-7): EAGVAQSPRYKIIEKRQSVAFWCNPISGHATLYWYQQILGQGPKLLIQFQNNGVVDDSQLPKDRFSAERLKGVDSTLKIQPAKLEDSAVYLCASSARTFYEQYFGPGTRLTVT.

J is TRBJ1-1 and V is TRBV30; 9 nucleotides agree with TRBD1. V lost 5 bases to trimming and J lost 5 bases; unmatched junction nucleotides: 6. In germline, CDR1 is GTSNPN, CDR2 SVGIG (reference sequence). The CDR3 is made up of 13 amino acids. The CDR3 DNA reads TGTGCCTGGGCCGGGACAGGGTATACTGAAGCTTTCTTT. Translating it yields CAWAGTGYTEAFF. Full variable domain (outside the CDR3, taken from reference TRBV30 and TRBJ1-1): SQTIHQWPATLVQPVGSPLSLECTVEGTSNPNLYWYRQAAGRGLQLLFYSVGIGQISSEVPQNLSASRPQDRQFILSSKKLLLSDSGFYLCAWAGTGYTEAFFGQGTRLTVV.

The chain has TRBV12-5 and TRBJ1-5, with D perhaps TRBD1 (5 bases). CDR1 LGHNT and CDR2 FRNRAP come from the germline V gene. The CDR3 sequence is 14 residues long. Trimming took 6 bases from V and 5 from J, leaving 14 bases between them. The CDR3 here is CASGKRGIHQPQHF. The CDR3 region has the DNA TGTGCTAGTGGCAAACGGGGCATCCATCAGCCCCAGCATTTT.